Listed below are T cell receptor beta chains from one sample, sequenced in a study of cytomegalovirus exposure and HLA in healthy donors. Only in-frame clones appear in the TCRdb table, and some are missing; sequencing was by immunoSEQ multiplex PCR. This table has fewer than 150,000 clones, roughly 80% appearing once. The specimen sequenced was PBMCs. The origin of the receptors is a man aged 55 to 69 in good health and CMV-seropositive. CDR3s include the opening cysteine and the closing phenylalanine or tryptophan. A D gene is named only where the DNA matches it firmly. Clone size appears in some rows only: once, few, many, or a class for an expanded clone.

v_gene	len	d_gene	abundance	j_gene	CDR3nt	CDR3aa
TRBV29-1	13	NA	NA	TRBJ2-7	TGCAGCTACCGCGGGATCTTAGAAGGGGAGCAGTACTTC	CSYRGILEGEQYF
TRBV18	14	NA	once	TRBJ1-5	TGTGCCAGCTCACCCTCTACTCCTAATCAGCCCCAGCATTTT	CASSPSTPNQPQHF
TRBV9	15	TRBD1	NA	TRBJ2-1	TGTGCCAGCAGCGTAGCCACAGGGGGCTACAATGAGCAGTTCTTC	CASSVATGGYNEQFF
TRBV30	14	NA	NA	TRBJ1-4	TGTGCCTGGGAGAGGACAGACACGCATGAAAAACTGTTTTTT	CAWERTDTHEKLFF
TRBV5-1	15	NA	NA	TRBJ2-1	TGCGCCAGCAGCGACCAGGTGGGCCCAGAGTATGAGCAGTTCTTC	CASSDQVGPEYEQFF
TRBV30	16	NA	NA	TRBJ2-7	TGTGCCTGGAGTGTACTGAGAGCTGGGCCCCTCTACGAGCAGTACTTC	CAWSVLRAGPLYEQYF
TRBV7-9	15	NA	NA	TRBJ2-2	TGTGCCAGCAGCTTAATGGGGGCAGGCCCCGGGGAGCTGTTTTTT	CASSLMGAGPGELFF
TRBV5-1	18	TRBD2	NA	TRBJ2-2	TGCGCCAGCAGCTTGAGACTAGCGGCGTTCGCGAACACCGGGGAGCTGTTTTTT	CASSLRLAAFANTGELFF
TRBV2	15	TRBD1	NA	TRBJ2-2	TGTGCCAGCAGTGCGGGACAGGGGTACACCGGGGAGCTGTTTTTT	CASSAGQGYTGELFF
TRBV6-1	11	NA	NA	TRBJ2-1	TGTGCCAGCAGTGAATATACAGGTTCTATCTTC	CASSEYTGSIF
TRBV5-1	14	TRBD1	NA	TRBJ2-2	TGCGCCAGCAGCTTGGCGGACAGGTCCGGGGAGCTGTTTTTT	CASSLADRSGELFF
TRBV5-8	13	TRBD1	NA	TRBJ1-2	TGTGCCAGCGGAAGCCGGGACAGGGGAAGCTACACCTTC	CASGSRDRGSYTF
TRBV7-8	16	TRBD2	once	TRBJ2-7	TGTGCCAGCAGCGTATTGGGGGGTAGCGGGGCCTACGAGCAGTACTTC	CASSVLGGSGAYEQYF
TRBV6-1	15	TRBD1	NA	TRBJ1-4	TGTGCCAGCAGTCGCCGGGACAGGGTATCTGAAAAACTGTTTTTT	CASSRRDRVSEKLFF
TRBV11-2	13	TRBD1	NA	TRBJ2-7	TGTGCCAGCAGCTTCCGGACAGGGCTCGAGCAGTACTTC	CASSFRTGLEQYF
TRBV5-1	13	NA	NA	TRBJ1-1	TGCGCCAGCAGTTTTGGGGGGGCACTTGAAGCTTTCTTT	CASSFGGALEAFF
TRBV2	14	TRBD2	NA	TRBJ2-3	TGTGCCAGCAGTTTTAGCGGGAACACAGATACGCAGTATTTT	CASSFSGNTDTQYF
TRBV28	15	TRBD1	NA	TRBJ1-4	TGTGCCAGCAGTCCCGAGGCAGGGGGCCGTGAAAAACTGTTTTTT	CASSPEAGGREKLFF
TRBV11-2	12	TRBD1	NA	TRBJ1-3	TGTGCCAGCAGCTCGGGACAGCTAACCATATATTTT	CASSSGQLTIYF
TRBV7-9	14	TRBD1	NA	TRBJ1-4	TGTGCCAGCAGCTTAAGGACAGGGTATGAAAAACTGTTTTTT	CASSLRTGYEKLFF
TRBV5-1	14	NA	NA	TRBJ2-2	TGCGCCAGCAGCTATACAGGAAACACCGGGGAGCTGTTTTTT	CASSYTGNTGELFF
TRBV5-1	15	TRBD2	NA	TRBJ2-3	TGCGCCAGCTTTCCACTAGCGGGACCTACAGATACGCAGTATTTT	CASFPLAGPTDTQYF
TRBV27	16	TRBD2	NA	TRBJ2-5	TGTGCCAGCATGCGCGCGACTAGCGGGGGGGCAGAGGCCCAGTACTTC	CASMRATSGGAEAQYF
TRBV9	13	NA	NA	TRBJ1-1	TGTGCCAGCAGCGTTATGGAGGGCACTGAAGCTTTCTTT	CASSVMEGTEAFF
TRBV5-1	14	NA	NA	TRBJ1-2	TGCGCCAGCAGCTCTGGGCCACCTAACTATGGCTACACCTTC	CASSSGPPNYGYTF
TRBV6-6	15	TRBD2	NA	TRBJ2-7	TGTGCCAGCGGGGACTCCAGTAGCGGGAGTTACGAGCAGTACTTC	CASGDSSSGSYEQYF
TRBV25-1	12	NA	NA	TRBJ1-2	TGTGCCAGCAGTGACAGGGTTCGTGGCTACACCTTC	CASSDRVRGYTF
TRBV4-1	15	NA	NA	TRBJ1-4	TGCGCCAGCAGCCAGCGGACATCGGCTTGGGAAAAACTGTTTTTT	CASSQRTSAWEKLFF
TRBV6-5	11	NA	NA	TRBJ1-1	TGTGCCAGCAGTCGTAACACTGAAGCTTTCTTT	CASSRNTEAFF
TRBV11-1	15	TRBD1	once	TRBJ2-7	TGTGCCAGCACCTCTTCCGGACAGGGTGTGAGAGAGCAGTACTTC	CASTSSGQGVREQYF
TRBV4-1	14	NA	few	TRBJ2-7	TGCGCCAGCAGCCAAGTGGGACAAATCTACGAGCAGTACTTC	CASSQVGQIYEQYF
TRBV18	13	TRBD2	NA	TRBJ2-3	TGTGCCAGCTCAGTACTAGCGGCAGATACGCAGTATTTT	CASSVLAADTQYF
TRBV10-3	13	NA	NA	TRBJ2-7	TGTGCCATCAAACAACAGGAAACCCTTTGGCAGTACTTC	CAIKQQETLWQYF
TRBV11-2	20	TRBD1	NA	TRBJ2-5	TGTGCCAGCAGCTTAGATCCGGTCGCCGGGACAGGGATGCTCCGGGAGACCCAGTACTTC	CASSLDPVAGTGMLRETQYF
TRBV5-4	16	TRBD1	NA	TRBJ1-1	TGTGCCAGCAGCGTCCCCGGGACAGCGAGGAACACTGAAGCTTTCTTT	CASSVPGTARNTEAFF
TRBV6-1	15	TRBD1	NA	TRBJ2-2	TGTGCCAGCAGTGAAGGGACAGGGGGCGCCGGGGAGCTGTTTTTT	CASSEGTGGAGELFF
TRBV6-5	14	NA	NA	TRBJ2-2	TGTGCCAGCAGTTACCGGTGGTACACCGGGGAGCTGTTTTTT	CASSYRWYTGELFF
TRBV19	12	NA	NA	TRBJ1-1	TGTGCCAGTAGTATCCGCCAGACTGAAGCTTTCTTT	CASSIRQTEAFF
TRBV5-5	16	NA	NA	TRBJ2-7	TGTGCCAGCAGCTTGGAAGGGGCAGGGATACTTTACGAGCAGTACTTC	CASSLEGAGILYEQYF
TRBV7-9	15	NA	NA	TRBJ2-1	TGTGCCAGCAGCTTAAAAGGGAGCTCCTACAATGAGCAGTTCTTC	CASSLKGSSYNEQFF
TRBV6-6	15	TRBD1	NA	TRBJ1-2	TGTGCCAGCAGTTCCGCTGACAGGACAGGCTATGGCTACACCTTC	CASSSADRTGYGYTF